The 16 T cell receptor beta chains given below trace back to one sample, sequenced in a study of T-cell reconstitution after alpha-beta-depleted transplantation in children. Preparation of the TCRbeta library involved a method that used unique molecular identifiers. MiXCR, applied by TCRdb to the PCR reads, yields one record per CDR3 protein. The repertoire holds about 460,000 distinct CDR3 sequences, 12% seen once, with under 7% in the top ten. This specimen was PBMCs from the stem cell graft donor, taken from the stem cell graft. The receptor set was obtained from a human donor who donated a stem cell graft to a child with combined immunodeficiency.

V and J are TRBV12-3 or TRBV12-4 and TRBJ2-2, with 8 bases that match TRBD1. J gave up 7 bases and V 6 bases, and 13 bases lay outside the gene matches. This CDR3 has 16 amino acids. CDR3 sequence (DNA): TGTGCCAGCAGAGAGACCGGACAGGGTGTAGGCGGGGAGCTGTTTTTT. Residues: CASRETGQGVGGELFF.

The chain uses TRBV7-6 and TRBJ2-1, with 11 positions matching TRBD2. The V segment lost 5 bases and the J segment 8 bases; nucleotides outside the gene matches: 11. Germline V gene data show CDR1 as SGHVS and CDR2 as FNYEAQ. There are 16 residues in the CDR3. This chain's CDR3 is CASSRRTSGGMDEQFF. The CDR3, as DNA: TGTGCCAGCAGCCGTAGAACTAGCGGGGGTATGGATGAGCAGTTCTTC.

This clonotype was detected only a few times. The chain combines TRBV20-1 with TRBJ1-2; D might be TRBD1 (6 bases). V dropped 1 base and J dropped 7 bases, with 19 bases sitting between them. Germline lookup yields CDR1 DFQATT and CDR2 SNEGSKA (reference sequence). The length of the CDR3 is 15 residues. Here the CDR3 reads CSARGGGQVVGGYTF. For the CDR3, the DNA is TGCAGTGCTAGAGGTGGGGGACAAGTCGTCGGTGGCTACACCTTC.

There are many counts of this clonotype. CDR3 sequence (DNA): TGTGCCAGCAGCTTACACGGGCTAGCGGGAGATCAGTTCTTC. Protein: CASSLHGLAGDQFF. The chain joins TRBV7-3 to TRBJ2-1; 10 positions match TRBD2. From germline, CDR1 is SGHTA and CDR2 FQGTGA. With V trimmed by 2 bases and J by 13 bases, 8 bases remained unmatched. The CDR3 contains 14 residues.

This clonotype was seen ten or more times. The J gene is TRBJ2-3, the V gene TRBV9, with TRBD2 matching 7 bases. Germline V gives CDR1 SGDLS, CDR2 YYNGEE. V lost 3 bases to trimming and J lost 5 bases; unmatched junction nucleotides: 9. The CDR3 contains 15 residues. CDR3 in amino acids: CASSGGTTPVDTQYF. CDR3 DNA sequence: TGTGCCAGCAGCGGGGGGACTACCCCCGTAGATACGCAGTATTTT.

This clonotype was seen many times. The gene calls are TRBV6-6 and TRBJ1-1; D unresolved. Trimming stripped 6 bases from V and 3 bases from J, with 5 bases between. The CDR3 is made up of 11 amino acids. Germline values: CDR1 MNHNY, CDR2 SVGAGI (reference sequence). For the CDR3, the DNA is TGTGCCAGCAGCCGGGACACTGAAGCTTTCTTT. Translation gives CASSRDTEAFF.

This clonotype was observed many times. The V call is TRBV29-1, the J call TRBJ1-2; D is unresolved. The CDR3 totals 11 residues. Germline V gene data show CDR1 as SQVTM and CDR2 as ANQGSEA. The ends were cut back, 4 bases at V and 8 bases at J, with 11 bases in the middle. CDR3 DNA: TGCAGCGTTGCTGACTGGTGGGGCTACACCTTC. Translation gives CSVADWWGYTF.

This clonotype was detected many times. The chain couples TRBV7-8 to TRBJ2-7; 8 bases agree with TRBD1. The CDR3 runs to 17 residues. Per germline, CDR1 SGHVS and CDR2 FQNEAQ. J gave up 3 bases and V 2 bases, and 12 bases lay outside the gene matches. In DNA, the CDR3 is TGTGCCAGCAGCTTAAGGGGGCAGGGGGCAATCGGCTACGAGCAGTACTTC. It is translated as CASSLRGQGAIGYEQYF.

This clonotype was seen at least ten times. This chain connects TRBV7-9 to TRBJ1-5; D call uncertain. Trimming removed 5 bases from V and 9 bases from J, with 11 bases in between. Per the germline V gene, CDR1 is SEHNR and CDR2 is FQNEAQ (reference sequence). The CDR3 is 12 residues long. The DNA of the CDR3 is TGTGCCAGCAGCCCATCACCGGGGCCCCAGCATTTT. Its translation is CASSPSPGPQHF. The whole variable domain, filled in from reference TRBV7-9 and TRBJ1-5, reads DTGVSQNPRHKITKRGQNVTFRCDPISEHNRLYWYRQTLGQGPEFLTYFQNEAQLEKSRLLSDRFSAERPKGSFSTLEIQRTEQGDSAMYLCASSPSPGPQHFGDGTRLSIL.

V and J are TRBV7-8 and TRBJ2-7; 7 nucleotides align to TRBD1. The CDR3 spans 14 residues. The V segment lost 1 base and the J segment 7 bases; nucleotides outside the gene matches: 7. Germline CDR1 and CDR2: SGHVS and FQNEAQ. The CDR3 is CASSLVTGLSEQYF. In nucleotides, the CDR3 is TGTGCCAGCAGCTTAGTGACAGGGTTGTCTGAGCAGTACTTC.

The sample holds many counts of this clonotype. J is TRBJ2-3 and V is TRBV11-2, with TRBD2 identical over 8 bases. J was trimmed by 2 bases and V by 0 bases; bases with no gene match: 7. There are 17 residues in the CDR3. CDR1 and CDR2 from the germline V gene are SGHAT and FQNNGV. CDR3 protein: CASSLDAAGAFTDTQYF. CDR3 sequence (DNA): TGTGCCAGCAGCTTAGATGCAGCGGGGGCCTTCACAGATACGCAGTATTTT.

In this sample, this clonotype turned up a few times. The chain recombines TRBV20-1 with TRBJ2-5; 8 nucleotides agree with TRBD2. V shed 0 bases and J 5 bases; nucleotides not matched to a gene: 8. This CDR3 spans 15 amino acids. Per germline, CDR1 DFQATT and CDR2 SNEGSKA (reference sequence). CDR3 region: CSARERGGLEETQYF. CDR3 sequence (DNA): TGCAGTGCTAGAGAACGGGGGGGGTTAGAGGAGACCCAGTACTTC.

This clonotype was seen a handful of times. V and J are TRBV28 and TRBJ2-3; possibly TRBD1 for D (6 bases). The CDR3 sequence is 14 residues long. Germline CDR1 reads MDHEN; CDR2 reads SYDVKM. The V and J ends lost 2 bases and 6 bases respectively, with 12 bases between them. The CDR3, as DNA: TGTGCCAGCAGTTTAGGACAGCTCCGGGATACGCAGTATTTT. This translates into CASSLGQLRDTQYF.

This clonotype was detected only a few times. This chain connects TRBV20-1 to TRBJ2-5, with TRBD2 identical over 11 bases. The CDR3 contains 14 residues. Germline CDR1 reads DFQATT; CDR2 reads SNEGSKA (reference sequence). J lost 4 bases, V lost 2 bases, and 3 bases had no gene match. The CDR3: CSARLLAGVETQYF. As DNA, the CDR3 is TGCAGTGCTAGATTACTAGCGGGAGTAGAGACCCAGTACTTC.

This clonotype was seen many times. The gene calls are TRBV5-6 and TRBJ2-1; the D is unclear. The CDR3 has 12 residues. In germline, CDR1 is SGHDT, CDR2 YYEEEE. The V end was cut by 4 bases, the J end by 12 bases, with 14 bases between. The CDR3 DNA reads as TGTGCCAGCAGCCTCTGGACGGGTGTGCAGTTCTTC. Translating gives CASSLWTGVQFF.

The V call is TRBV18, the J call TRBJ2-1, with 9 bases that match TRBD2. Germline loops: CDR1 KGHSH, CDR2 LQKENI. The V gene end was trimmed by 5 bases and the J gene end by 4 bases; junction bases not matched to a gene: 9. The CDR3 is 16 amino acids. CDR3 bases: TGTGCCAGCTCAATTATTCGGACTAGCGCATACAATGAGCAGTTCTTC. This translates into CASSIIRTSAYNEQFF.